Below are 24 T cell receptor beta chains sequenced from a single sample in a study of CD8 T cells in ankylosing spondylitis. TCRdb ran MiXCR on the 5' RACE reads and lists one entry per CDR3 protein. This table holds approximately 290,000 distinct CDR3 sequences, 20% found once. Sequencing was done on a sample of blood, either unsorted or a sorted T cell fraction (not recorded which). The origin of the receptors is a female donor with ankylosing spondylitis or in good health (not recorded which).

The CDR3 spells CASSEIWAGNIQYF. CDR3 sequence (DNA): TGTGCCAGCAGTGAAATCTGGGCAGGAAACATTCAGTACTTC. The chain employs TRBV6-1 and TRBJ2-4; unclear D gene. Per germline, CDR1 MNHNS and CDR2 SASEGT. The CDR3 contains 14 residues. Trimming stripped 2 bases from V and 6 bases from J, with 11 bases between.

V is TRBV12-5 and J is TRBJ2-3; 9 bases map to TRBD2. Unmatched junction bases numbered 9, after V lost 6 bases and J lost 5 bases. The CDR3 extends over 15 amino acids. The germline gives CDR1 LGHNT, CDR2 FRNRAP. The CDR3 loop reads CASGSSGRQEDTQYF. The CDR3 bases are TGTGCTAGTGGCTCGAGCGGGAGGCAAGAAGATACGCAGTATTTT.

This clonotype was observed a handful of times. V and J are TRBV7-6 and TRBJ1-2; no clear D. The CDR3 runs to 13 residues. Trimming cost V 1 base and J 6 bases, with 9 bases left between them. Germline V lookup: CDR1 SGHVS, CDR2 FNYEAQ. The CDR3 DNA reads as TGTGCCAGCAGCTTAGAGGCGGGCCATGGCTACACCTTC. Its translation is CASSLEAGHGYTF.

In DNA, the CDR3 is TGTGCCAGCAGCTTCAATCGGGCTAACCGGGATGAGCAGTTCTTC. Encoded protein: CASSFNRANRDEQFF. The chain has TRBV11-2 and TRBJ2-1; no clear D gene. V shed 3 bases and J shed 8 bases, with 17 bases lying between them. Per germline, CDR1 SGHAT and CDR2 FQNNGV. The CDR3 covers 15 residues.

Only a few counts were recorded for this clonotype. The chain combines TRBV7-2 with TRBJ2-1, with 13 bases matching TRBD2. V trimming: 5 bases; J trimming: 10 bases; junction bases outside the gene matches: 11. This CDR3 has 16 amino acids. Germline-derived CDR1 and CDR2 are SGHTA and FQGNSA. CDR3 amino acids: CASSQRTSGSMREQFF. For the CDR3, the DNA is TGTGCCAGCAGCCAAAGGACTAGCGGGAGTATGAGGGAGCAGTTCTTC.

The V and J genes are TRBV10-3 and TRBJ2-5; D is possibly TRBD1 (5 bases). V lost 3 bases to trimming and J lost 1 base, with 15 bases between them. The CDR3 runs to 16 residues. The germline V gene has CDR1 ENHRY and CDR2 SYGVKD. The CDR3 sequence: CAISDGYTGVQETQYF. CDR3 nucleotides: TGTGCCATCAGTGATGGTTATACAGGAGTCCAAGAGACCCAGTACTTC.

The V gene is TRBV20-1, the J gene TRBJ2-1, with 7 bases lining up with TRBD2. Losses at the gene ends were 0 bases for V and 9 bases for J; bases not matched to a gene: 8. The germline CDR1 and CDR2 sequences are DFQATT and SNEGSKA (reference sequence). The CDR3 is 14 residues long. The CDR3 DNA reads TGCAGTGCTAGAGAGGGGGGGGTCGGGACTGAGCAGTTCTTC. Translation gives CSAREGGVGTEQFF.

The chain has TRBV25-1 and TRBJ1-4; D possibly corresponds to TRBD1 (6 bases). Germline CDR1 and CDR2: MGHDK and SYGVNS. The CDR3 spans 16 residues. Trimming removed 4 bases from V and 10 bases from J, with 22 bases in between. The DNA for the CDR3 is TGTGCCAGCAGTGCCAACTCAGGGGCGTCGTTTGGAAAACTGTTTTTT. As protein: CASSANSGASFGKLFF.

This clonotype was seen a few times. The chain combines TRBV4-3 with TRBJ2-3, with D unresolved. CDR3 length: 13 residues. Trimming stripped 3 bases from V and 4 bases from J, with 8 bases between. Per germline, CDR1 LGHNA and CDR2 YSLEER. The CDR3 is CASSQDLPDTQYF. In DNA form, the CDR3 reads TGCGCCAGCAGCCAGGATTTACCAGATACGCAGTATTTT.

The chain combines TRBV24-1 with TRBJ2-1; D perhaps matches TRBD2 (7 bases). V was cut by 3 bases and J by 6 bases, with 11 bases left in between. CDR1 is KGHDR, CDR2 SFDVKD, per germline. This CDR3 comprises 14 residues. The CDR3 here is CATSDLGGANEQFF. CDR3 DNA sequence: TGTGCCACCAGTGATCTGGGGGGGGCCAATGAGCAGTTCTTC.

The chain recombines TRBV19 with TRBJ2-7; 9 nucleotides line up with TRBD1. The germline V gene has CDR1 LNHDA and CDR2 SQIVND (reference sequence). CDR3 length: 13 residues. V lost 9 bases to trimming and J lost 6 bases; unmatched junction nucleotides: 9. The CDR3 nucleotides read TGTGCCAGCGGGACAGGGAGCTTGGGCGAGCAGTACTTC. Translation gives CASGTGSLGEQYF.

The CDR3 here is CASSYSKAGSGANVLTF. In DNA form, the CDR3 reads TGTGCCAGCAGTTACTCGAAGGCGGGCTCTGGGGCCAACGTCCTGACTTTC. The V gene is TRBV6-5, the J gene TRBJ2-6, with D perhaps matching TRBD2 (5 bases). The CDR3 has 17 residues. The ends were cut back, 0 bases at V and 0 bases at J, with 9 bases in the middle. Germline CDR1 reads MNHEY; CDR2 reads SVGAGI.

The sample holds a few counts of this clonotype. The V and J genes are TRBV19 and TRBJ1-2; 7 bases agree with TRBD1. CDR1 is LNHDA, CDR2 SQIVND, per germline (reference sequence). V dropped 4 bases and J dropped 0; count of bases not matched to a gene: 5. This CDR3 region has 15 residues. The CDR3 loop reads CASSRQGDPNYGYTF. CDR3 DNA: TGTGCCAGTAGTAGGCAGGGGGACCCTAACTATGGCTACACCTTC.

This clonotype was counted many times. The J gene is TRBJ2-1, the V gene TRBV30; D unresolved. Trimming pared 4 bases from V and 10 bases from J, leaving 17 bases between. Germline CDR1 is GTSNPN and CDR2 is SVGIG (reference sequence). This CDR3 region has 13 residues. In nucleotides, the CDR3 is TGTGCCTGGACAATGGACCCGACCGGGGAGCAGTTCTTC. Translated, it gives CAWTMDPTGEQFF.

The chain couples TRBV15 to TRBJ1-6; no clear D gene. V was clipped by 1 base and J by 9 bases, with 13 bases between them. CDR1 LNHNV and CDR2 YYDKDF come from the germline V gene (reference sequence). There are 15 residues in the CDR3. The CDR3 is CATSRGLGVGSPLHF. The CDR3 bases are TGTGCCACCAGCAGAGGACTGGGAGTTGGTTCACCCCTCCACTTT.

The J gene is TRBJ1-3, the V gene TRBV13; the D gene is possibly TRBD1 (5 bases). The CDR3 consists of 15 residues. Germline lookup yields CDR1 PRHDT and CDR2 FYEKMQ (reference sequence). V was shortened by 8 bases and J by 1 base, with 15 bases between the two germline ends. The CDR3 loop reads CASRRAGQSGNTIYF. CDR3 DNA: TGTGCCAGCCGGCGCGCGGGGCAATCTGGAAACACCATATATTTT.

This clonotype was seen only a few times. The V and J genes are TRBV6-2 or TRBV6-3 and TRBJ2-4; D unclear. CDR1 is MNHEY, CDR2 SVGEGT, per germline. There are 15 residues in the CDR3. The V end was cut by 5 bases, the J end by 6 bases, with 17 bases between. For the CDR3, the DNA is TGTGCCAGCAGTCCTCCCGGGCCCATGGGAAACATTCAGTACTTC. This translates into CASSPPGPMGNIQYF.

The CDR3 nucleotides read TGCAGCGTTGAAGGAGCTGGGGCCCCAGAGACCCAGTACTTC. It specifies CSVEGAGAPETQYF. The chain is built from TRBV29-1 and TRBJ2-5; tentatively, D is TRBD1 (5 bases). In germline, CDR1 is SQVTM, CDR2 ANQGSEA. The CDR3 has 14 amino acids. With 1 base removed from V and 4 bases from J, the gap between germline ends came to 13 bases.

This clonotype was seen many times. This chain uses TRBV5-5 with TRBJ2-5; 8 bases map to TRBD1. This CDR3 has 12 amino acids. The germline V gene has CDR1 SGHKS and CDR2 YYEKEE (reference sequence). The V segment lost 5 bases and the J segment 5 bases; nucleotides outside the gene matches: 2. The chain's CDR3 is CASRTGAETQYF. CDR3 in DNA: TGTGCCAGCAGGACAGGGGCTGAGACCCAGTACTTC.

CDR3 region: CASSPGVGVVHTEAFF. DNA of the CDR3: TGTGCCAGCAGCCCGGGGGTTGGGGTTGTGCACACTGAAGCTTTCTTT. The chain uses TRBV7-3 and TRBJ1-1, with TRBD1 as a possible D gene (5 bases). Per germline, CDR1 SGHTA and CDR2 FQGTGA. The V end was cut by 5 bases, the J end by 3 bases, with 19 bases between. This CDR3 is 16 amino acids long.

This clonotype was counted only a few times. CDR3: CASGPYWPGETQYF. The CDR3 DNA reads TGTGCCAGCGGCCCCTACTGGCCCGGGGAGACCCAGTACTTC. The V call is TRBV12-3 or TRBV12-4, the J call TRBJ2-5; no reliable D call. The CDR3 consists of 14 residues. Between the trimmed V and J ends, which lost 8 bases and 5 bases, there was a span of 18 bases.

This chain joins TRBV2 and TRBJ2-7; no clear D gene. Per germline, CDR1 SNHLY and CDR2 FYNNEI. The CDR3 contains 10 residues. V dropped 4 bases and J dropped 5 bases, with 3 bases sitting between them. CDR3 region: CASSANEQYF. The CDR3 DNA reads as TGTGCCAGCAGTGCTAACGAGCAGTACTTC.

In this sample, this clonotype turned up once. V is TRBV27 and J is TRBJ2-7; 10 bases are a match to TRBD1. CDR3 size: 15 residues. CDR1 MNHEY and CDR2 SMNVEV come from the germline V gene (reference sequence). The junction had 6 bases not matched to a gene; V was cut back by 5 bases and J by 2 bases. CDR3 in amino acids: CASSAPGQGPYEQYF. CDR3 bases: TGTGCCAGCAGTGCCCCGGGACAGGGGCCCTACGAGCAGTACTTC.

In the case of this clonotype: This sequence may be a read error, since a much larger clone differs from it by one base. The CDR3 loop reads CASSRHGGFGYNEQFF. The CDR3 coding sequence is TGTGCCAGCAGTCGCCATGGGGGGTTCGGGTACAATGAGCAGTTCTTC. V usage is TRBV5-6 and J usage is TRBJ2-1, with D possibly TRBD2 on 6 matching bases. V lost 5 bases, J lost 4 bases, and 19 bases lay in between. The CDR3 sequence is 16 residues long. Germline V CDR1 and CDR2: SGHDT, YYEEEE.